The 10 T cell receptor beta chains below were found in one sample sequenced in a study of beta chain features in type 1 diabetes. The authors reverse transcribed all of the isolated RNA, so sequencing captured expressed TCRB transcripts. Generated by immunoSEQ multiplex PCR, the TCRdb table keeps only in-frame clones and is missing some. This table has about 240,000 clones, 25% to 30% appearing once. Sequenced input: central memory CD4+ T cells from blood. These receptors all stem from a man aged 30 to 39 in good health.

The chain employs TRBV29-1 and TRBJ2-3; perhaps TRBD2 as D (6 bases). V was clipped by 1 base and J by 5 bases, with 16 bases between them. This CDR3 comprises 15 residues. Germline lookup yields CDR1 SQVTM and CDR2 ANQGSEA. The CDR3 is CSVEGGDGPGDTQYF. The DNA of the CDR3 is TGCAGCGTTGAAGGGGGGGATGGCCCGGGAGATACGCAGTATTTT.

This clone was seen at least ten times. This chain connects TRBV20-1 to TRBJ2-5; D uncertain. The V end lost 3 bases, the J end lost 5 bases, and 7 bases lay between the germline ends. CDR3 length: 11 amino acids. Germline V gene lookup returns CDR1 DFQATT and CDR2 SNEGSKA (reference sequence). CDR3 region: CSASRWETQYF. The CDR3 coding sequence is TGCAGTGCTAGTCGGTGGGAGACCCAGTACTTC.

The gene calls are TRBV5-4 and TRBJ1-5; D unresolved. V shed 0 bases and J shed 2 bases, with 9 bases lying between them. Germline loops: CDR1 SGHNT, CDR2 YYREEE (reference sequence). This CDR3 has 15 amino acids. CDR3 sequence (DNA): TGTGCCAGCAGCTTGGACCGGTATGGCAATCAGCCCCAGCATTTT. This translates into CASSLDRYGNQPQHF.

V is TRBV20-1 and J is TRBJ1-2; D is unresolved. The CDR3 consists of 11 residues. Germline loops: CDR1 DFQATT, CDR2 SNEGSKA (reference sequence). Trimming removed 4 bases from V and 8 bases from J, with 11 bases in between. CDR3 nucleotides: TGCAGTGCTATTAACGGGGAAGGCTACACCTTC. This gives the protein CSAINGEGYTF.

This clone was recorded once. V gene TRBV9 combines with J gene TRBJ2-7; 11 positions match TRBD1. The germline CDR1 and CDR2 sequences are SGDLS and YYNGEE. After removal of 4 bases from V and 3 bases from J, the junction contained 6 bases not matched to a gene. CDR3 length equals 15 residues. The CDR3 loop is CASSPQGQGDYEQYF. The CDR3 nucleotides are TGTGCCAGCAGCCCCCAGGGACAGGGGGACTACGAGCAGTACTTC.

A few counts support this clone. The gene calls are TRBV30 and TRBJ2-5, with 7 nucleotides matching TRBD1. V lost 5 bases to trimming and J lost 6 bases; unmatched junction nucleotides: 18. The CDR3 runs to 16 residues. Germline loops: CDR1 GTSNPN, CDR2 SVGIG (reference sequence). This CDR3 reads CAWGDPLGTVGKTQYF. The DNA for the CDR3 is TGTGCCTGGGGCGATCCCTTAGGGACAGTGGGGAAGACCCAGTACTTC.

The sample holds a few counts of this clone. The chain carries TRBV27 and TRBJ2-3, with 9 bases lining up with TRBD2. Germline lookup yields CDR1 MNHEY and CDR2 SMNVEV (reference sequence). Trimming cost V 6 bases and J 2 bases; bases outside gene matches: 6. The CDR3 spans 15 residues. The CDR3: CASSLSGRFTDTQYF. For the CDR3, the DNA is TGTGCCAGCAGCCTGAGCGGGAGGTTCACAGATACGCAGTATTTT.

The chain is built from TRBV6-5 and TRBJ1-1; a weak D match, TRBD1 (6 bases). This CDR3 contains 15 residues. The V end was cut by 5 bases, the J end by 4 bases, with 17 bases between. Germline V CDR1 and CDR2: MNHEY, SVGAGI. CDR3 amino acids: CASSTQPGVGTEAFF. In DNA form, the CDR3 reads TGTGCCAGCAGTACCCAGCCAGGGGTCGGCACTGAAGCTTTCTTT.

This chain links TRBV15 with TRBJ2-3, with TRBD1 matching over 7 bases. The CDR3 is 15 amino acids. V was clipped by 1 base and J by 1 base; unmatched bases: 2. Germline CDR1 reads LNHNV; CDR2 reads YYDKDF (reference sequence). CDR3 residues: CATSRGGTGTDTQYF. In nucleotides, the CDR3 is TGTGCCACCAGCAGAGGAGGGACAGGCACAGATACGCAGTATTTT.

This clone showed up just a few times. Different DNA sequences within this sample yield the same CDR3. This sequence joins TRBV7-2 and TRBJ2-7, with 8 bases that match TRBD2. The germline V gene encodes CDR1 SGHTA and CDR2 FQGNSA. The CDR3 extends over 15 amino acids. With 5 bases clipped from V and 0 bases from J, the junction kept 6 bases outside the gene matches. CDR3 sequence (DNA): TGTGCCAGCAGCCTAAGCGGGGGCCTCTCCTACGAGCAGTACTTC. It specifies CASSLSGGLSYEQYF.